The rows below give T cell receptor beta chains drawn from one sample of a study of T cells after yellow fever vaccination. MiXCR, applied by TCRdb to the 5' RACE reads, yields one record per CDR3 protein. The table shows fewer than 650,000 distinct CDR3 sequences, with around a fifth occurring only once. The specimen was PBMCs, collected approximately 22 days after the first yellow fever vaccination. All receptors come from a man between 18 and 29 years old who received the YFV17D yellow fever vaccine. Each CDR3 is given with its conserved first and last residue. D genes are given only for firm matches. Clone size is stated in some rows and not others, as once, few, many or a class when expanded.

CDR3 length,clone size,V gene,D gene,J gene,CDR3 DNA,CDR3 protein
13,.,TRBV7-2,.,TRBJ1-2,TGTGCCAGCAGCCGAGGCAGGGAGCATGGCTACACCTTC,CASSRGREHGYTF
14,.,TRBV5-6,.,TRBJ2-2,TGTGCCAGCAGACCTAGGCTCCACTGCGGGGAGCTGTTTTTT,CASRPRLHCGELFF
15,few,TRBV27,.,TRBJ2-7,TGTGCCAGCGGGGGCCAATGGGCGAACGAGTACGAGCAGTACTTC,CASGGQWANEYEQYF
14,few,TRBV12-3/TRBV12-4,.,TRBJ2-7,TGTGCCAGCAGTTTTCCGGGGGGCTCGGGAGAGCAGTACTTC,CASSFPGGSGEQYF
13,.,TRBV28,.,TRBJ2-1,TGTGCCAGCAGGCTCCAATCCTACAATGAGCAGTTCTTC,CASRLQSYNEQFF
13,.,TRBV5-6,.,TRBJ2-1,TGTGCCAGCAGCGCTAGGAGGGGCAATGAGCAGTTCTTC,CASSARRGNEQFF
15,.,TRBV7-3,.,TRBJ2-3,TGTGCCAGCAGCTTCTGGGGGGGCGAAGTTGATACGCAGTATTTT,CASSFWGGEVDTQYF
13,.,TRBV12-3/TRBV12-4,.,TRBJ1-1,TGTGCCAGCAGTTTAGGCCCGGGGACTGAAGCTTTCTTT,CASSLGPGTEAFF
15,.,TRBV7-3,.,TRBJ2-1,TGTGCCAGCAGCTTAGTGATGAGCTCCTACAATGAGCAGTTCTTC,CASSLVMSSYNEQFF
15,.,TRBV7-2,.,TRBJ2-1,TGTGCCAGCAGCTTTGGTTGGGGGAGCGTGGATGAGCAGTTCTTC,CASSFGWGSVDEQFF
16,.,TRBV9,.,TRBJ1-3,TGTGCCAGCAGCGTAGGCCTCGCAGGGTCTTGGAACACCATATATTTT,CASSVGLAGSWNTIYF
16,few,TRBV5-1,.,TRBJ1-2,TGCGCCAGCAGCCCCCGCGGGGGGGGCCGTGACTATGGCTACACCTTC,CASSPRGGGRDYGYTF
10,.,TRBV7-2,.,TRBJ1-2,TGTGCCAGCAGCTTGACCGGCTACACCTTC,CASSLTGYTF
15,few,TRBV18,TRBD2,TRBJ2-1,TGTGCCAGCTCACTTAAGCGGGGCGCCTACAATGAGCAGTTCTTC,CASSLKRGAYNEQFF
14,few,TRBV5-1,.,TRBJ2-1,TGCGCCAGCAGCTTAAAGGACAGCTACAATGAGCAGTTCTTC,CASSLKDSYNEQFF
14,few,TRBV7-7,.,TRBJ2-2,TGTGCTAGCAGCTGGGCCTACGACACCGGGGAGCTGTTTTTT,CASSWAYDTGELFF
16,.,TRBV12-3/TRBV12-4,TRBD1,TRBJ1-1,TGTGCCAGCAGCCGTTCGACAGGGGGCTGGAACACTGAAGCTTTCTTT,CASSRSTGGWNTEAFF
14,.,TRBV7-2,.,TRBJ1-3,TGTGCCAGCAGCTTAGCGAAAAGTGGAAACACCATATATTTT,CASSLAKSGNTIYF
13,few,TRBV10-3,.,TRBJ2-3,TGTGCTAATGCTGGGGATAGCACAGATACGCAGTATTTT,CANAGDSTDTQYF
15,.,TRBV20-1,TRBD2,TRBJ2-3,TGCAGTGCTAGAGTTCTAGCGGGGGTCACAGATACGCAGTATTTT,CSARVLAGVTDTQYF
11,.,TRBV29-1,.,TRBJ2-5,TGCAGCGTGACAGATCGAGAGACCCAGTACTTC,CSVTDRETQYF
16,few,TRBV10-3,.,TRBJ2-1,TGTGCCATCAGACAAAGCCCGGACAGAGATAACAATGAGCAGTTCTTC,CAIRQSPDRDNNEQFF
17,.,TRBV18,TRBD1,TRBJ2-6,TGTGCCAGCTCACCCTCGACAGGGGGCTCTGGGGCCAACGTCCTGACTTTC,CASSPSTGGSGANVLTF
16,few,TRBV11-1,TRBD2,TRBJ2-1,TGTGCCAGCAGCCCAGGGACTAGCGGGGGGAGGGGTGAGCAGTTCTTC,CASSPGTSGGRGEQFF
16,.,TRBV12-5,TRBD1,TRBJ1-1,TGTGCTAGTGGTTTCTATGGAGGGGGCTCGAACACTGAAGCTTTCTTT,CASGFYGGGSNTEAFF
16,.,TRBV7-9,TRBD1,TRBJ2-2,TGTGCCAGCAGCTTAAGGGACAGAGAGAACACCGGGGAGCTGTTTTTT,CASSLRDRENTGELFF
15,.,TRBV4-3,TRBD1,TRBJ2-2,TGCGCCAGCAGCCAAGGGACAGGTCCCACCGGGGAGCTGTTTTTT,CASSQGTGPTGELFF
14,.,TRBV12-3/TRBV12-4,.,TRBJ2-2,TGTGCCAGCAGGTGGACAACGAACACCGGGGAGCTGTTTTTT,CASRWTTNTGELFF
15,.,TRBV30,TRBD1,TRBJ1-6,TGTGCCGCGGGACAGGGGGTGACCTATAATTCACCCCTCCACTTT,CAAGQGVTYNSPLHF
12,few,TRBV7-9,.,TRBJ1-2,TGTGCCAGCAGCCCTAATGCTTATGGCTACACCTTC,CASSPNAYGYTF
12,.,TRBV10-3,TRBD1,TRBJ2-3,TGTGCCACCGCGACAGGGCCAGATACGCAGTATTTT,CATATGPDTQYF
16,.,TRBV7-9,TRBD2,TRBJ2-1,TGTGCCAGCAGCCCAGCCGGGACTAGCGGGTACAATGAGCAGTTCTTC,CASSPAGTSGYNEQFF
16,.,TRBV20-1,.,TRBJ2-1,TGCAGTGCTAGAGATCGCACCGGAAGCTCCTACAATGAGCAGTTCTTC,CSARDRTGSSYNEQFF
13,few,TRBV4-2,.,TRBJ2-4,TGTGCCAGCAGCCAAGAGAAAGGGCGCTTGCAGTACTTC,CASSQEKGRLQYF
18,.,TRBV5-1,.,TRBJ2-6,TGCGCCAGCAGTGAGGTGACGGGGGCCGTTTCTGGGGCCAACGTCCTGACTTTC,CASSEVTGAVSGANVLTF
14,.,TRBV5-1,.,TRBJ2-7,TGCGCCAGCAGCTTGGACAGGGAATGCGACGAGCAGTACTTC,CASSLDRECDEQYF
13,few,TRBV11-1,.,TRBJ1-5,TGTGCCAGCAGCTTGGAGGTAACTCAGCCCCAGCATTTT,CASSLEVTQPQHF
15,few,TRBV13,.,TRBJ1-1,TGTGCCAGCAGCTTATTTAAGGGAATGAACACTGAAGCTTTCTTT,CASSLFKGMNTEAFF
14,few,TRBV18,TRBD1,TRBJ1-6,TGTGCCAGCTCAACTGACAGGGGGGCTTCACCCCTCCACTTT,CASSTDRGASPLHF
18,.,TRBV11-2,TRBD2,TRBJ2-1,TGTGCCAGCAGCTTAGTAGGGGTGGTTAGCGGGGTATACAATGAGCAGTTCTTC,CASSLVGVVSGVYNEQFF
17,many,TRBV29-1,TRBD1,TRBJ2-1,TGCAGCGTTGAAGGGGAAATAGGGGGCGCCGGTTACAATGAGCAGTTCTTC,CSVEGEIGGAGYNEQFF
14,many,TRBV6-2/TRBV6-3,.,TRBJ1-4,TGTGCCAGCAGGGGATTAGGAGACCGTGAAAAACTGTTTTTT,CASRGLGDREKLFF
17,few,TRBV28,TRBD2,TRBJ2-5,TGTGCCAGCAGTTTTGGGGGTCTAGCGGGGTACCAAGAGACCCAGTACTTC,CASSFGGLAGYQETQYF
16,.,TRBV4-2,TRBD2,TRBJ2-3,TGTGCCAGCAGCCAACCCGTGACTAGCGGGGTGGATACGCAGTATTTT,CASSQPVTSGVDTQYF
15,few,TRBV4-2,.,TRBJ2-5,TGTGCCAGCAGCCAGGGCCAGGCAAGCCAAGAGACCCAGTACTTC,CASSQGQASQETQYF
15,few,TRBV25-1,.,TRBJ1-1,TGTGCCAGCAGTGAATACGGATTACTGAACACTGAAGCTTTCTTT,CASSEYGLLNTEAFF
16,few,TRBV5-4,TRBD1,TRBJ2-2,TGTGCCAGCAGCCCCCGGGACAGGGGGGGCACCGGGGAGCTGTTTTTT,CASSPRDRGGTGELFF